This entry lists 27 T cell receptor beta chains sequenced from one sample in a study of cytomegalovirus exposure and HLA in healthy donors. This PCR relied on a set of 60 Vbeta primers and 13 Jbeta primers. Method: immunoSEQ multiplex PCR; TCRdb's copy keeps in-frame clones and lacks some. The repertoire includes around 150,000 clones, approximately 70% of them detected once, and over 6% sits in the top ten. Source material: PBMCs. Receptor source: a middle-aged man in good health and CMV-seropositive.

This clone was seen only a few times. V gene TRBV7-2 combines with J gene TRBJ2-5; tentatively, D is TRBD2 (6 bases). In germline, CDR1 is SGHTA, CDR2 FQGNSA. The length of the CDR3 is 13 residues. V shed 0 bases and J shed 5 bases, with 7 bases lying between them. CDR3 sequence (DNA): TGTGCCAGCAGCTTAGCGGGGAGGGAGACCCAGTACTTC. This codes for CASSLAGRETQYF.

The genes are TRBV5-4 and TRBJ1-5, with D possibly matching TRBD1 (6 bases). V was clipped by 4 bases and J by 4 bases, with 15 bases between them. There are 15 residues in the CDR3. CDR1 and CDR2 from the germline V gene are SGHNT and YYREEE (reference sequence). CDR3 sequence reads: CASSQDPGENQPQHF. The CDR3, as DNA: TGTGCCAGCAGCCAAGACCCAGGGGAGAATCAGCCCCAGCATTTT.

This clone was observed at least ten times. The chain combines TRBV15 with TRBJ1-6; a weak D match, TRBD1 (5 bases). Germline assignment: CDR1 LNHNV and CDR2 YYDKDF (reference sequence). V was cut by 0 bases and J by 9 bases, with 9 bases left in between. This CDR3 has 14 residues. This chain's CDR3 is CATSRDREVSPLHF. The CDR3 nucleotides are TGTGCCACCAGCAGAGACAGGGAGGTTTCACCCCTCCACTTT.

This chain links TRBV30 with TRBJ1-2, with 9 bases identical to TRBD1. V was clipped by 1 base and J by 7 bases; unmatched bases: 4. The CDR3 runs to 13 residues. Per germline, CDR1 GTSNPN and CDR2 SVGIG (reference sequence). Here the CDR3 reads CAWSGDRAGGYTF. The CDR3 region has the DNA TGTGCCTGGAGTGGGGACAGGGCGGGTGGCTACACCTTC.

A word on this clone: Relative to the germline gene, one junction end is altered; a read error may explain this. This chain connects TRBV30 to TRBJ2-3, with 7 bases that match TRBD1. Per the germline V gene, CDR1 is GTSNPN and CDR2 is SVGIG (reference sequence). This CDR3 has 12 amino acids. The CDR3 coding sequence is TGTGCCTGGACCACTCTCGAGGGGGCTAAGAATTTT. Its protein product is CAWTTLEGAKNF.

As to this clone: Because the CDR3 is missing its conserved closing phenylalanine or tryptophan, this is likely a read error. The chain uses TRBV2 and TRBJ1-2; 7 positions agree with TRBD1. The CDR3 totals 12 residues. The junction had 7 bases not matched to a gene; V was cut back by 10 bases and J by 5 bases. CDR1 is SNHLY and CDR2 is FYNNEI in the germline V gene. CDR3 loop: CATRQGDYGYTL. The CDR3 nucleotides are TGTGCCACTCGACAGGGTGATTATGGCTACACCCTC.

V and J are TRBV27 and TRBJ2-5; TRBD2 might be the D (6 bases). Germline V gives CDR1 MNHEY, CDR2 SMNVEV (reference sequence). V shed 3 bases and J shed 5 bases, with 16 bases lying between them. The CDR3 extends over 15 amino acids. CDR3 amino acids: CASSFLAGSSETQYF. The CDR3 coding sequence is TGTGCCAGCAGTTTTTTGGCGGGGAGCTCCGAGACCCAGTACTTC.

The rearrangement joins TRBV5-4 to TRBJ1-4; TRBD1 might be the D (5 bases). V lost 1 base and J lost 8, with 18 bases in between. The CDR3 is made up of 16 amino acids. From germline, CDR1 is SGHNT and CDR2 YYREEE (reference sequence). As DNA, the CDR3 is TGTGCCAGCAGCTTGTCTTTCGGGACTGGCGGGGAAAAACTGTTTTTT. This translates into CASSLSFGTGGEKLFF.

A few counts support this clone. This chain connects TRBV27 to TRBJ2-2, with D possibly matching TRBD1 (5 bases). The germline CDR1 and CDR2 sequences are MNHEY and SMNVEV (reference sequence). Trimming took off 2 bases at V and 5 bases at J, with 12 bases between the two ends. CDR3 size: 15 residues. The DNA for the CDR3 is TGTGCCAGCAGTTTAAGACAGCTTGGGACCGGGGAGCTGTTTTTT. Translated: CASSLRQLGTGELFF.

This clone appeared a few times. The chain employs TRBV4-3 and TRBJ2-5, with 8 nucleotides matching TRBD2. The DNA matches TRBJ2-7 better at its end, which makes the J call doubtful. Germline V gene lookup returns CDR1 LGHNA and CDR2 YSLEER. The CDR3 covers 15 residues. The chain's CDR3 is CASSQLSSGPYEQYF. The DNA for the CDR3 is TGCGCCAGCAGCCAACTGTCTAGCGGGCCCTACGAGCAGTACTTC.

A remark on this clone: One junction end disagrees with the germline gene, perhaps due to a read error. CDR3 in amino acids: CASSEGGRGRGETQYF. In DNA form, the CDR3 reads TGTGCTAGCAGTGAAGGAGGGAGGGGACGGGGGGAGACCCAGTACTTC. The rearrangement links TRBV25-1 to TRBJ2-5, with TRBD2 matching 7 bases. This CDR3 comprises 16 residues. CDR1 MGHDK and CDR2 SYGVNS come from the germline V gene.

The chain carries TRBV2 and TRBJ2-1, with 9 bases matching TRBD2. CDR1 is SNHLY, CDR2 FYNNEI, per germline. The CDR3 sequence is 15 residues long. Trimming removed 1 base from V and 9 bases from J; junction bases left unmatched: 7. CDR3: CASSEDGGGATEQFF. The CDR3 DNA reads as TGTGCCAGCAGTGAAGACGGCGGGGGGGCCACTGAGCAGTTCTTC. Using reference TRBV2 and TRBJ2-1 for the parts outside the CDR3, the full variable domain is EPEVTQTPSHQVTQMGQEVILRCVPISNHLYFYWYRQILGQKVEFLVSFYNNEISEKSEIFDDQFSVERPDGSNFTLKIRSTKLEDSAMYFCASSEDGGGATEQFFGPGTRLTVL.

V is TRBV7-9 and J is TRBJ1-1, with a tentative D call TRBD1 (6 bases). The CDR3 runs 14 residues. Germline V lookup: CDR1 SEHNR, CDR2 FQNEAQ (reference sequence). V lost 5 bases, J lost 1 base, and 11 bases lay in between. The CDR3 DNA reads as TGTGCCAGCAGCAAACAGGGAAGGAACACTGAAGCTTTCTTT. Protein: CASSKQGRNTEAFF.

This clone appeared a single time. V gene TRBV14 combines with J gene TRBJ2-5, with 7 bases that match TRBD1. The J call could be wrong; TRBJ2-7 is a better fit for the DNA end. Germline assignment: CDR1 SGHDN and CDR2 FVKESK. This CDR3 is 15 amino acids long. CDR3 residues: CASSQTKTGLYEQYF. For the CDR3, the DNA is TGTGCCAGCAGCCAGACGAAGACAGGGCTATACGAGCAGTACTTC.

This clone was seen a handful of times. This chain links TRBV4-3 with TRBJ1-2; D not resolved. Trimming shortened V by 0 bases and J by 4 bases, and 12 bases separated the two germline ends. Germline V gene sequence: CDR1 LGHNA, CDR2 YSLEER. CDR3 length equals 15 residues. This CDR3 reads CASSQDLTGGYGYTF. For the CDR3, the DNA is TGCGCCAGCAGCCAAGATCTGACGGGAGGCTATGGCTACACCTTC.

The genes are TRBV19 and TRBJ1-6, with D hard to call. The germline V and J ends were trimmed by 6 bases and 16 bases, with 13 bases remaining between them. The V gene's germline CDR1 is LNHDA and CDR2 SQIVND (reference sequence). The CDR3 has 11 amino acids. CDR3 nucleotides: TGTGCCAGTAGGGAGGACTTAACACTCCACTTT. This codes for CASREDLTLHF.

The chain has TRBV29-1 and TRBJ1-1, with D perhaps matching TRBD1 (6 bases). Per the germline V gene, CDR1 is SQVTM and CDR2 is ANQGSEA. There are 13 residues in the CDR3. Trimming took 6 bases from V and 5 from J, leaving 16 bases between them. The CDR3, as DNA: TGCAGCGTCCGGGCAGGGGTGGAAACTGAAGCTTTCTTT. Amino acid sequence: CSVRAGVETEAFF.

Details on this clone: This sample also contains other DNA sequences that code for the same CDR3. The chain carries TRBV7-8 and TRBJ1-4, with D possibly being TRBD1 (5 bases). The CDR3 runs 17 residues. Trimming stripped 0 bases from V and 4 bases from J, with 15 bases between. Germline V CDR1 and CDR2: SGHVS, FQNEAQ. The CDR3 protein is CASSLARQGGLNEKLFF. CDR3 in DNA: TGTGCCAGCAGCTTAGCGCGTCAGGGAGGCCTTAATGAAAAACTGTTTTTT.

The chain employs TRBV9 and TRBJ1-5; weak D call: TRBD1 (6 bases). CDR1 and CDR2 from the germline V gene are SGDLS and YYNGEE. The ends were cut back, 3 bases at V and 6 bases at J, with 13 bases in the middle. The CDR3 extends over 14 amino acids. CDR3 protein: CASSGGGAGQPQHF. CDR3 nucleotides: TGTGCCAGCAGCGGTGGGGGGGCTGGTCAGCCCCAGCATTTT. The complete variable domain, with remaining parts taken from reference TRBV9 and TRBJ1-5, reads DSGVTQTPKHLITATGQRVTLRCSPRSGDLSVYWYQQSLDQGLQFLIQYYNGEERAKGNILERFSAQQFPDLHSELNLSSLELGDSALYFCASSGGGAGQPQHFGDGTRLSIL.

The chain carries TRBV2 and TRBJ2-7; D uncertain. Trimming took 2 bases from V and 0 from J, leaving 8 bases between them. The CDR3 consists of 14 residues. Germline-derived CDR1 and CDR2 are SNHLY and FYNNEI. The CDR3 DNA reads as TGTGCCAGCAGTGAATACCACACCTCCTACGAGCAGTACTTC. Its protein product is CASSEYHTSYEQYF.

The chain combines TRBV9 with TRBJ2-1; D is unresolved. In germline, CDR1 is SGDLS, CDR2 YYNGEE. V lost 4 bases, J lost 9 bases, and 11 bases lay in between. CDR3 length equals 12 residues. CDR3 bases: TGTGCCAGCAGCTCAACCCTACTTGAGCAGTTCTTC. Translating gives CASSSTLLEQFF.

The chain recombines TRBV6-5 with TRBJ2-7; 10 bases line up with TRBD2. V lost 5 bases to trimming and J lost 7 bases; unmatched junction nucleotides: 11. Per germline, CDR1 MNHEY and CDR2 SVGAGI. This CDR3 contains 15 residues. This CDR3 reads CASSPPSGGAGEQYF. The DNA for the CDR3 is TGTGCCAGCAGTCCCCCCAGCGGGGGGGCGGGGGAGCAGTACTTC.

The chain joins TRBV6-1 to TRBJ1-1; D not certain. V gave up 4 bases and J gave up 1 base, with 7 bases separating them. CDR3 length equals 13 residues. Germline V lookup: CDR1 MNHNS, CDR2 SASEGT. CDR3 region: CASSAGKNTEAFF. For the CDR3, the DNA is TGTGCCAGCAGTGCGGGTAAGAACACTGAAGCTTTCTTT.

CDR3 protein: CASSRRQGQRDEQYF. Here the CDR3 DNA reads TGTGCCAGCAGCCGACGACAGGGCCAAAGGGACGAGCAGTACTTC. V gene TRBV5-4 combines with J gene TRBJ2-7, with 7 bases that match TRBD1. Germline loops: CDR1 SGHNT, CDR2 YYREEE (reference sequence). This CDR3 is 15 amino acids long. With V trimmed by 4 bases and J by 5 bases, 12 bases remained unmatched.

This chain joins TRBV9 and TRBJ1-5, with D hard to call. Germline CDR1 and CDR2: SGDLS and YYNGEE. The V end lost 3 bases, the J end lost 3 bases, and 13 bases lay between the germline ends. The CDR3 runs 15 residues. The CDR3 here is CASSADGDYNQPQHF. Written as DNA, the CDR3 is TGTGCCAGCAGCGCGGACGGAGACTACAATCAGCCCCAGCATTTT.

The chain couples TRBV2 to TRBJ1-5, with a tentative D call TRBD1 (6 bases). V lost 3 bases and J lost 4, with 13 bases in between. The CDR3 length is 15 residues. Germline CDR1 is SNHLY and CDR2 is FYNNEI. The CDR3 sequence is CASSELGQFNQPQHF. In DNA, the CDR3 is TGTGCCAGCAGTGAGCTCGGACAGTTTAATCAGCCCCAGCATTTT.

The chain employs TRBV7-2 and TRBJ1-2, with 9 bases identical to TRBD1. The V and J ends lost 2 bases and 13 bases, in that order; junction bases with no gene match: 17. This CDR3 is 16 amino acids long. Germline V gene data show CDR1 as SGHTA and CDR2 as FQGNSA. The CDR3 nucleotides are TGTGCCAGCAGCTTACGGGGGGACAGGGCTTGGATGGGGGCCACCTTC. It codes for CASSLRGDRAWMGATF.